Listed below are T cell receptor beta chains from one sample, sequenced in a study of cytomegalovirus exposure and HLA in healthy donors. Sequencing was performed with immunoSEQ multiplex PCR; in TCRdb, only in-frame clones are kept and a portion is missing. This sample has about 130,000 clones; around four fifths occur once, and the top ten carry over 1%. The sample taken for sequencing was PBMCs. The source is a boy between 10 and 17 years old in good health and CMV-seronegative. The CDR3 runs from the conserved cysteine through the conserved F or W. D genes are given only for firm matches. Clone size is not always given. Where it is, it says once, few, many or a class for expanded clones.

j_call	d_call	v_call	clone_size	cdr3_aa	cdr3_nt
TRBJ2-7	NA	TRBV6-1	NA	CASREADSYEQYF	TGTGCCAGCAGAGAGGCAGATTCCTACGAGCAGTACTTC
TRBJ2-7	NA	TRBV30	NA	CAWNPDSYSYEQYF	TGTGCCTGGAACCCCGACAGCTACTCCTACGAGCAGTACTTC
TRBJ2-1	TRBD2	TRBV7-7	NA	CASSPIAGVGEQFF	TGTGCCAGCAGCCCGATAGCGGGAGTGGGTGAGCAGTTCTTC
TRBJ2-7	NA	TRBV19	NA	CASIGRGTYEQYF	TGTGCCAGTATCGGGAGAGGCACCTACGAGCAGTACTTC
TRBJ2-7	NA	TRBV6-6	NA	CASSYLGGTGDEQYF	TGTGCCAGCAGTTACTTGGGGGGAACAGGAGACGAGCAGTACTTC
TRBJ1-2	NA	TRBV4-3	NA	CASSQVSGEPGYTF	TGCGCCAGCAGCCAAGTCTCGGGGGAGCCGGGCTACACCTTC
TRBJ2-7	NA	TRBV7-9	NA	CSSSSDNSYEQYF	TGTTCCAGCAGCTCCGACAACTCCTACGAGCAGTACTTC
TRBJ2-7	TRBD2	TRBV25-1	few	CASSVALAANYEQYF	TGTGCCAGCAGTGTGGCGCTAGCGGCAAACTACGAGCAGTACTTC
TRBJ2-7	NA	TRBV11-2	NA	CASSASSSEQYF	TGTGCCAGCAGCGCCTCTAGCTCAGAGCAGTACTTC
TRBJ2-7	TRBD1	TRBV29-1	NA	CSVELGQGYEQYF	TGCAGCGTTGAACTGGGACAGGGGTACGAGCAGTACTTC
TRBJ1-5	NA	TRBV15	NA	CATSRSAESNQPQHF	TGTGCCACCAGCAGAAGCGCAGAGAGCAATCAGCCCCAGCATTTT
TRBJ2-7	NA	TRBV20-1	NA	CSAFATYEQYF	TGCAGTGCATTCGCTACCTACGAGCAGTACTTC
TRBJ1-4	NA	TRBV19	NA	CASRQTVKLFF	TGTGCCAGTAGACAGACGGTAAAACTGTTTTTT
TRBJ1-5	NA	TRBV10-2	NA	CASSESQGLGQPQHF	TGCGCCAGCAGTGAGTCACAGGGTTTGGGTCAGCCCCAGCATTTT
TRBJ2-7	TRBD1	TRBV28	NA	CASSLGGQGTSSYEQYF	TGTGCCAGCAGTTTGGGAGGACAGGGGACAAGCTCCTACGAGCAGTACTTC
TRBJ2-1	TRBD2	TRBV6-1	NA	CASSELTSGSLGSYNEQFF	TGTGCCAGCAGTGAATTGACTAGCGGGTCCCTGGGGTCCTACAATGAGCAGTTCTTC
TRBJ2-7	TRBD1	TRBV5-4	NA	CASSGVTGGETEQYF	TGTGCCAGCAGCGGAGTAACAGGGGGCGAAACCGAGCAGTACTTC
TRBJ1-1	NA	TRBV6-6	NA	CASSPISSSHTEAFF	TGTGCCAGCAGCCCTATCTCAAGCTCCCACACTGAAGCTTTCTTT
TRBJ2-7	TRBD2	TRBV19	NA	CATRLAGGYEQYF	TGTGCCACTCGACTAGCGGGAGGGTACGAGCAGTACTTC
TRBJ2-1	NA	TRBV5-6	NA	CASSLVGGGAPNEQFF	TGTGCCAGCAGCTTGGTAGGTGGAGGGGCCCCCAATGAGCAGTTCTTC
TRBJ2-7	TRBD1	TRBV2	NA	CASSVVTTGVPPYEQYF	TGTGCCAGCAGTGTAGTTACGACAGGGGTGCCTCCCTACGAGCAGTACTTC
TRBJ2-2	NA	TRBV27	NA	CASRPRGPGELFF	TGTGCCAGCAGACCGAGAGGGCCCGGGGAGCTGTTTTTT
TRBJ1-1	NA	TRBV27	few	CASRQRGGLNTEAFF	TGTGCCAGTAGGCAGAGGGGGGGACTGAACACTGAAGCTTTCTTT
TRBJ2-1	NA	TRBV11-2	few	CASTLGGGKQFF	TGTGCCAGCACTCTGGGAGGGGGGAAGCAGTTCTTC
TRBJ2-7	TRBD2	TRBV10-2	NA	CASSEHGGRPYEQYF	TGCGCCAGCAGTGAGCATGGCGGGAGGCCCTACGAGCAGTACTTC
TRBJ2-5	NA	TRBV2	NA	CASTLEGAGAMAQYF	TGTGCCAGCACCTTGGAGGGGGCAGGGGCAATGGCCCAGTACTTC
TRBJ1-2	TRBD1	TRBV5-8	NA	CASSPTDRDGNYGYTF	TGTGCCAGCAGCCCGACGGACAGGGACGGAAACTATGGCTACACCTTC
TRBJ2-6	NA	TRBV7-3	NA	CASSPQNGANVLTF	TGTGCCAGCAGCCCCCAGAATGGGGCCAACGTCCTGACTTTC
TRBJ1-2	TRBD1	TRBV7-9	NA	CASSMAGQGGFGYTF	TGTGCCAGCAGCATGGCTGGACAGGGAGGATTTGGCTACACCTTC
TRBJ2-5	TRBD2	TRBV9	NA	CASSAGTSGYQETQYF	TGTGCCAGCAGCGCCGGGACTAGCGGGTACCAAGAGACCCAGTACTTC
TRBJ2-3	TRBD2	TRBV5-6	NA	CASSLGLAGGPDTQYF	TGTGCCAGCAGCCTGGGACTAGCGGGAGGGCCAGATACGCAGTATTTT
TRBJ2-1	NA	TRBV5-1	NA	CASYSGLANEQFF	TGCGCCAGCTATTCGGGACTGGCCAATGAGCAGTTCTTC
TRBJ2-7	TRBD1	TRBV19	NA	CASSKTGIQADEQYF	TGTGCCAGTAGTAAGACAGGGATCCAAGCGGACGAGCAGTACTTC
TRBJ2-7	NA	TRBV5-6	NA	CASSLRRAEQYF	TGTGCCAGCAGCTTGCGCAGGGCCGAGCAGTACTTC
TRBJ2-5	TRBD2	TRBV5-1	NA	CASSPGGAETQYF	TGCGCCAGCAGCCCCGGGGGGGCGGAGACCCAGTACTTC
TRBJ1-1	TRBD1	TRBV27	NA	CASARTGGIWAFF	TGTGCCAGCGCCCGGACAGGGGGTATATGGGCTTTCTTT
TRBJ2-2	NA	TRBV6-5	NA	CASKGANTGELFF	TGTGCCAGCAAGGGAGCGAACACCGGGGAGCTGTTTTTT
TRBJ2-1	NA	TRBV7-8	NA	CASRTTSGNLEQFF	TGTGCCAGCAGGACTACTAGTGGGAACCTAGAGCAGTTCTTC
TRBJ2-2	NA	TRBV2	NA	CASRESGTGELFF	TGTGCCAGCCGGGAGTCGGGCACCGGGGAGCTGTTTTTT
TRBJ1-1	TRBD1	TRBV13	NA	CASSQTYRGWENTEAFF	TGTGCCAGCAGCCAGACGTACAGGGGTTGGGAGAACACTGAAGCTTTCTTT
TRBJ2-7	TRBD2	TRBV4-2	NA	CASSPLAARTVTTYEQYF	TGTGCCAGCAGCCCACTAGCGGCCCGCACCGTTACAACCTACGAGCAGTACTTC
TRBJ2-5	NA	TRBV30	NA	CAWSVRAGGETQYF	TGTGCCTGGAGTGTACGAGCTGGGGGGGAGACCCAGTACTTC
TRBJ1-1	NA	TRBV19	NA	CASSPAPQGYTEAFF	TGTGCCAGTAGTCCCGCCCCCCAGGGTTACACTGAAGCTTTCTTT
TRBJ2-6	NA	TRBV4-3	many	CASSQDRGSGANVLTF	TGCGCCAGCAGCCAAGATCGCGGCTCTGGGGCCAACGTCCTGACTTTC
TRBJ2-7	NA	TRBV7-9	NA	CASSHGGQQYF	TGTGCCAGCAGTCACGGAGGGCAGCAGTACTTC
TRBJ2-1	TRBD1	TRBV5-1	NA	CASSTSGTGYNEQFF	TGCGCCAGCAGCACATCCGGGACAGGGTACAATGAGCAGTTCTTC